The 17 T cell receptor beta chains presented below share a single source sample, sequenced in a study of T-cell memory formation after mild COVID-19. A single record per CDR3 protein comes from TCRdb applying MiXCR to the 5' RACE reads. The sample has 110,000 to 150,000 distinct CDR3 sequences, almost 25% seen once; the top ten hold approximately 25%. Sequenced sample: PBMCs or a T cell subset sorted from them (not recorded which). The receptor set was obtained from an adult woman who had mild COVID-19 (a few samples of this study predate the infection). Cell type and time point are not known.

This clonotype was detected only a few times. The rearrangement uses TRBV27 and TRBJ2-7; the D gene is possibly TRBD1 (5 bases). The V and J ends lost 0 bases and 4 bases respectively, with 13 bases between them. Germline lookup yields CDR1 MNHEY and CDR2 SMNVEV (reference sequence). The CDR3 consists of 15 residues. This CDR3 reads CASSLSGNGAYEQYF. The CDR3 DNA reads TGTGCCAGCAGTTTATCGGGAAATGGGGCTTACGAGCAGTACTTC.

The V and J genes are TRBV7-8 and TRBJ2-1; tentative D call: TRBD2 (6 bases). This CDR3 comprises 15 residues. Germline V gene lookup returns CDR1 SGHVS and CDR2 FQNEAQ. The V gene lost 5 bases and the J gene lost 7 bases, with 18 bases spanning the gap. CDR3 sequence (DNA): TGTGCCAGCAGCCAAGGTGGGGGGTACGGGAATGAGCAGTTCTTC. Translating gives CASSQGGGYGNEQFF.

V and J are TRBV7-6 and TRBJ2-1, with D perhaps being TRBD1 or TRBD2 (5 bases each). Trimming took off 5 bases at V and 5 bases at J, with 10 bases between the two ends. The CDR3 contains 13 residues. CDR1 and CDR2 from the germline V gene are SGHVS and FNYEAQ. The chain's CDR3 is CASSRLGDNEQFF. In nucleotides, the CDR3 is TGTGCCAGCAGCCGACTGGGGGACAATGAGCAGTTCTTC.

The chain combines TRBV24-1 with TRBJ2-1, with D maybe TRBD2 (5 bases). The CDR3 runs to 13 residues. CDR1 and CDR2 from the germline V gene are KGHDR and SFDVKD. V lost 9 bases and J 4 bases, leaving 12 bases between the germline ends. CDR3 sequence (DNA): TGTGCCACCGGGCGGCGGGCATACAATGAGCAGTTCTTC. Its translation is CATGRRAYNEQFF.

This clonotype was picked up a small number of times. This chain joins TRBV9 and TRBJ2-2; 8 nucleotides line up with TRBD1. The V segment lost 3 bases and the J segment 10 bases; nucleotides outside the gene matches: 8. This CDR3 has 14 residues. Per germline, CDR1 SGDLS and CDR2 YYNGEE. CDR3 DNA: TGTGCCAGCAGCGGCCTCAGGGGGCGGATGGAGCTGTTTTTT. Its translation is CASSGLRGRMELFF.

The chain combines TRBV5-1 with TRBJ2-5, with 12 bases fitting TRBD2. CDR1 and CDR2 from the germline V gene are SGHRS and YFSETQ. The CDR3 is 15 amino acids. After removal of 4 bases from V and 5 bases from J, the junction contained 6 bases not matched to a gene. The CDR3 sequence: CASSRTSGEGETQYF. In nucleotides, the CDR3 is TGCGCCAGCAGCCGGACTAGCGGGGAGGGGGAGACCCAGTACTTC.

The V gene is TRBV7-6, the J gene TRBJ2-1, with 8 bases that match TRBD2. This CDR3 comprises 16 residues. With V trimmed by 1 base and J by 9 bases, 11 bases remained unmatched. The V gene's germline CDR1 is SGHVS and CDR2 FNYEAQ. This CDR3 is CASSLDSYGRAAEQFF. The CDR3 coding sequence is TGTGCCAGCAGCTTAGATTCATACGGGAGGGCCGCTGAGCAGTTCTTC. Supplemented by reference TRBV7-6 and TRBJ2-1, the full variable domain reads GAGVSQSPRYKVTKRGQDVALRCDPISGHVSLYWYRQALGQGPEFLTYFNYEAQQDKSGLPNDRFSAERPEGSISTLTIQRTEQRDSAMYRCASSLDSYGRAAEQFFGPGTRLTVL.

The CDR3 here is CASLAGANYGYTF. CDR3 coding DNA: TGTGCCAGCCTCGCAGGAGCTAACTATGGCTACACCTTC. The chain is built from TRBV25-1 and TRBJ1-2; D is uncertain. CDR1 and CDR2 from the germline V gene are MGHDK and SYGVNS. Trimming pared 8 bases from V and 0 bases from J, leaving 10 bases between. CDR3 length: 13 amino acids.

This clonotype was detected a few times. The V call is TRBV6-5, the J call TRBJ2-1, with 12 bases identical to TRBD2. The V gene end was trimmed by 4 bases and the J gene end by 10 bases; junction bases not matched to a gene: 11. The CDR3 sequence is 16 residues long. Germline CDR1 and CDR2: MNHEY and SVGAGI. This chain's CDR3 is CASSSLAGGPYDEQFF. Here the CDR3 DNA reads TGTGCCAGCAGTTCCCTAGCGGGAGGGCCCTACGACGAGCAGTTCTTC.

In its sample, this clonotype was seen a few times. The genes are TRBV19 and TRBJ1-1; D is possibly TRBD1 (6 bases). The germline V gene encodes CDR1 LNHDA and CDR2 SQIVND (reference sequence). Trimming removed 8 bases from V and 0 bases from J, with 7 bases in between. CDR3 length: 12 residues. CDR3 nucleotides: TGTGCCAGTGCAGGGGTGAACACTGAAGCTTTCTTT. Its translation: CASAGVNTEAFF.

The V call is TRBV2, the J call TRBJ2-1; possible D gene TRBD2, 6 bases. This CDR3 is 16 amino acids long. V was clipped by 5 bases and J by 0 bases, with 14 bases between them. Per the germline V gene, CDR1 is SNHLY and CDR2 is FYNNEI. CDR3 sequence: CASSFSRDLSYNEQFF. DNA of the CDR3: TGTGCCAGCAGTTTCTCGCGGGACCTCTCCTACAATGAGCAGTTCTTC.

The J gene is TRBJ2-5, the V gene TRBV12-3 or TRBV12-4, with TRBD2 matching 12 bases. V lost 3 bases and J lost 5; bases outside the gene matches: 1. The CDR3 has 14 residues. CDR3 bases: TGTGCCAGCAGTTTGCTAGCGGGAGGGGAGACCCAGTACTTC. It yields the protein CASSLLAGGETQYF.

The chain uses TRBV2 and TRBJ1-1; 9 bases line up with TRBD1. Per germline, CDR1 SNHLY and CDR2 FYNNEI. The V gene end was trimmed by 1 base and the J gene end by 10 bases; junction bases not matched to a gene: 10. The CDR3 covers 15 residues. The CDR3 spells CASSEVGTGFYVAFF. The CDR3 coding sequence is TGTGCCAGCAGTGAAGTTGGGACAGGGTTTTACGTAGCTTTCTTT.

This clonotype was counted only a few times. The chain combines TRBV7-6 with TRBJ2-1, with 9 bases lining up with TRBD2. The trim removed 0 bases at V and 6 bases at J, leaving 15 bases unmatched. CDR1 and CDR2 from the germline V gene are SGHVS and FNYEAQ. The CDR3 consists of 19 residues. The CDR3 is CASSLAELAGGTHTNEQFF. The CDR3 DNA reads TGTGCCAGCAGCTTAGCCGAACTAGCGGGCGGCACACACACCAATGAGCAGTTCTTC.

This clonotype was detected a few times. The chain is built from TRBV6-5 and TRBJ2-3; D gene unclear. In germline, CDR1 is MNHEY, CDR2 SVGAGI. Trimming removed 2 bases from V and 1 base from J, with 10 bases in between. The CDR3 contains 15 residues. CDR3 in amino acids: CASSYGGRGTDTQYF. The CDR3 region has the DNA TGTGCCAGCAGTTACGGTGGCCGAGGCACAGATACGCAGTATTTT.

This clonotype was seen only a few times. This chain joins TRBV29-1 and TRBJ2-3; D gene ambiguous. The CDR3 totals 12 residues. Germline V gene lookup returns CDR1 SQVTM and CDR2 ANQGSEA. The V end lost 4 bases, the J end lost 2 bases, and 7 bases lay between the germline ends. CDR3 region: CSVATLTDTQYF. The CDR3 region has the DNA TGCAGCGTTGCAACGCTCACAGATACGCAGTATTTT.

This clonotype is medium-sized within its sample. V is TRBV6-1 and J is TRBJ2-3; D gene uncertain. Germline CDR1 MNHNS, CDR2 SASEGT. The V end was cut by 6 bases, the J end by 6 bases, with 4 bases between. The CDR3 runs 10 residues. CDR3: CASRYDTQYF. The CDR3 nucleotides read TGTGCCAGCAGATATGATACGCAGTATTTT.